This T cell receptor beta chain was recorded in a study of regulatory T cells in long-lasting Graves disease. Background on the study: Antithyroid drugs had been taken by newly diagnosed Graves' patients for under 3 months.

Through Arm-PCR of CDR3 regions and iRepertoire HTBI primers, TCR beta libraries were built. One entry per CDR3 protein results from TCRdb running MiXCR on the multiplex PCR reads. The sample records over 500,000 distinct CDR3 sequences, less than 20% being singletons. The germline CDR1 and CDR2 sequences are MNHEY and SMNVEV (reference sequence). V gave up 3 bases and J gave up 0 bases, with 11 bases separating them. The CDR3 extends over 15 amino acids. Regarding time point: newly diagnosed GD, antithyroid drugs for less than 3 months. Following extraction of RNA from PBMCs, that RNA was used to make the TCR library. Patients of an endocrinology department in Xi'an, China, were included. Ten or more counts support this clonotype. These records were also assigned to another study, of T cells in Graves' hyperthyroidism and ophthalmopathy.

Sample: peripheral blood mononuclear cells (PBMCs), taken at new diagnosis, from a patient treated with antithyroid drugs. V usage is TRBV27 and J usage is TRBJ1-1; no firm D call. The sequence was obtained from a woman aged 25 to 39 with Graves disease. DNA for the CDR3: TGTGCCAGCAGTTTTATGGGCAGAATGAACACTGAAGCTTTCTTT. As protein: CASSFMGRMNTEAFF.